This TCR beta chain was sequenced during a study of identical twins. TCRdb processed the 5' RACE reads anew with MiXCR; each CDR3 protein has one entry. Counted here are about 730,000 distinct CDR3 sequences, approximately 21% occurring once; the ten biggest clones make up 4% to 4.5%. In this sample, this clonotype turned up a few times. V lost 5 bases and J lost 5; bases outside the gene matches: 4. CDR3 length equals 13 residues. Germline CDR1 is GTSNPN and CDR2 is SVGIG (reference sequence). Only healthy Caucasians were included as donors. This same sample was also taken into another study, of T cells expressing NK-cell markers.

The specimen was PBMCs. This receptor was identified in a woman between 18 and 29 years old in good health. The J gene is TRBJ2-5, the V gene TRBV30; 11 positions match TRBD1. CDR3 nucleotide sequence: TGTGCCTGGGGACAGGGGGCGGGGGAGACCCAGTACTTC. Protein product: CAWGQGAGETQYF.